The 24 T cell receptor beta chains presented below share a single source sample, sequenced in a study of tumor-infiltrating lymphocytes in primary liver carcinoma. TCR beta cDNA was reverse-transcribed from around 0.55 ug of total RNA. The reaction used a constant-region primer and ProtoScript II reverse transcriptase. Libraries for TCR beta were built through three nested multiplex PCR rounds, which together made up a slightly modified ARM-PCR procedure. With TRBV1-TRBV30 forward primers and a C-beta reverse primer, the first two PCR rounds were run for about 10 cycles each. TCRdb itself ran the multiplex PCR reads through MiXCR, one entry per CDR3 protein. Here the sample spans about 310,000 distinct CDR3 sequences, more than 55% being singletons. The authors took blood RNA from unsorted whole blood and also extracted germline DNA. Sequencing was done on a sample of peripheral blood. Receptors were obtained from a woman in her 30s with primary liver carcinoma and hepatitis B virus infection.

This clonotype was recorded at least ten times. J is TRBJ2-5 and V is TRBV12-3 or TRBV12-4; 8 bases are a match to TRBD1. The CDR3 runs to 13 residues. The V gene end was trimmed by 8 bases and the J gene end by 2 bases; junction bases not matched to a gene: 4. For the CDR3, the DNA is TGTGCCAGCTCAGGGGGCAGACAAGAGACCCAGTACTTC. It translates to CASSGGRQETQYF.

This clonotype has only one observation. A clone one base away is much larger, so this may be a read error. This sequence joins TRBV12-3 or TRBV12-4 and TRBJ1-1; a possible D gene is TRBD1 (5 bases). The germline V and J ends were trimmed by 6 bases and 5 bases, with 19 bases remaining between them. This CDR3 has 15 amino acids. The CDR3 DNA reads as TGTGCCAGCAGCCCACCGGGACCGCGAAGAACTGAAGCTTTCTTT. This sequence encodes CASSPPGPRRTEAFF.

In its sample, this clonotype was seen a few times. V and J are TRBV10-3 and TRBJ2-3; D is possibly TRBD2 (7 bases). Germline CDR1 reads ENHRY; CDR2 reads SYGVKD. This CDR3 is 13 amino acids long. The V and J ends lost 5 bases and 4 bases respectively, with 10 bases between them. CDR3 residues: CAISFGGPDTQYF. In DNA form, the CDR3 reads TGTGCCATCAGTTTCGGGGGGCCAGATACGCAGTATTTT.

This clonotype has a count of ten or more. The V gene is TRBV11-2, the J gene TRBJ2-3; no reliable D call. Germline-derived CDR1 and CDR2 are SGHAT and FQNNGV. This CDR3 spans 12 amino acids. Trimming took off 3 bases at V and 2 bases at J, with 3 bases between the two ends. CDR3 sequence reads: CASSFATDTQYF. DNA for the CDR3: TGTGCCAGCAGCTTTGCCACAGATACGCAGTATTTT.

This clonotype was seen many times. The chain recombines TRBV5-5 with TRBJ2-5; D assignment may be TRBD1 or TRBD2 (5 bases each). This CDR3 has 16 amino acids. The germline gives CDR1 SGHKS, CDR2 YYEKEE (reference sequence). V was shortened by 6 bases and J by 7 bases, with 25 bases between the two germline ends. The CDR3 loop is CASTEQERLDGGTQYF. DNA for the CDR3: TGTGCCAGCACCGAACAGGAGCGGCTGGATGGTGGGACCCAGTACTTC.

This clonotype was recorded at least ten times. The V call is TRBV6-2 or TRBV6-3, the J call TRBJ2-3; 9 positions match TRBD2. After removal of 10 bases from V and 1 base from J, the junction contained 3 bases not matched to a gene. The CDR3 contains 13 residues. From germline, CDR1 is MNHEY and CDR2 SVGEGT. CDR3 sequence: CATRTSGTDTQYF. Written as DNA, the CDR3 is TGTGCCACCCGGACTAGCGGCACAGATACGCAGTATTTT.

This clonotype was recorded only once. This CDR3 is missing its conserved last phenylalanine or tryptophan, likely due to a read error. The DNA is left out, because the CDR3 cannot be placed on it with certainty; the CDR3 is given as TCRdb lists it. The chain recombines TRBV11-2 with TRBJ1-1. Counting both end residues, the CDR3 totals 13 amino acids. Germline CDR1 reads SGHAT; CDR2 reads FQNNGV. CDR3: CASSLDLNTEDFL.

Worth noting for this clonotype: One end of the junction varies from germline; a read error may be responsible. J is TRBJ2-3 and V is TRBV10-3; 10 bases match TRBD1. The CDR3 sequence is 15 residues long. The germline V gene has CDR1 ENHRY and CDR2 SYGVKD. CDR3 nucleotide sequence: TGTGTCATCAGTGAACCCGGGACAGGGGCCGATACGCAGTATTTT. Translated, it gives CVISEPGTGADTQYF.

The chain couples TRBV4-2 to TRBJ1-6; a weak D match, TRBD1 (6 bases). Per the germline V gene, CDR1 is LGHNA and CDR2 is YNFKEQ. V dropped 1 base and J dropped 5 bases, with 6 bases sitting between them. This CDR3 comprises 14 residues. CDR3 amino acids: CASSQGTDNSPLHF. Here the CDR3 DNA reads TGTGCCAGCAGCCAAGGGACAGATAATTCACCCCTCCACTTT.

This clonotype was counted once. One end of the junction does not line up with germline, which may come from a read error. This chain connects TRBV6-6 to TRBJ2-1, with 7 bases identical to TRBD2. The CDR3 is made up of 17 amino acids. The germline gives CDR1 MNHNY, CDR2 SVGAGI (reference sequence). DNA of the CDR3: TGTGCCAGCAGTTACTGGGACGGGGGGTCATTTTACAATGAGCTGTTCTTC. Its protein product is CASSYWDGGSFYNELFF.

This clonotype was counted a few times. An end of the junction does not agree with germline; a read error may underlie this. The chain couples TRBV12-3 or TRBV12-4 to TRBJ2-1; 7 bases match TRBD2. This CDR3 is built from 13 residues. Here the CDR3 reads CASIHRVAGERLF. In DNA, the CDR3 is TGTGCCAGCATCCATCGGGTGGCGGGAGAAAGGCTCTTC.

The CDR3 region has the DNA TGTGCCAGCAGCTCACAAGGAAGTTTGGCCAAAAACATTCAGTACTTC. Its translation is CASSSQGSLAKNIQYF. The J gene is TRBJ2-4, the V gene TRBV11-2; D gene ambiguous. Germline CDR1 reads SGHAT; CDR2 reads FQNNGV. The V gene lost 4 bases and the J gene lost 1 base, with 14 bases spanning the gap. The CDR3 contains 16 residues.

This clonotype was seen repeatedly, ten times or more. The chain links TRBV4-3 to TRBJ2-5; 11 bases align to TRBD1. V gave up 4 bases and J gave up 5 bases; unmatched junction bases: 3. CDR1 LGHNA and CDR2 YSLEER come from the germline V gene. CDR3 size: 14 residues. Here the CDR3 reads CASSRDRGGETQYF. CDR3 nucleotide sequence: TGCGCCAGCAGCCGGGACAGGGGGGGTGAGACCCAGTACTTC.

This clonotype was seen just once. V usage is TRBV6-5 and J usage is TRBJ2-1; 8 nucleotides match TRBD1. CDR3 length: 14 amino acids. Germline V gene lookup returns CDR1 MNHEY and CDR2 SVGAGI. V lost 5 bases to trimming and J lost 6 bases; unmatched junction nucleotides: 6. In nucleotides, the CDR3 is TGTGCCAGCAGTCAGGGGGCCTATTTCAATGAGCAGTTCTTC. Amino acids: CASSQGAYFNEQFF.

The chain is built from TRBV6-5 and TRBJ2-1; 9 nucleotides align to TRBD1. The CDR3 runs to 14 residues. The V and J ends lost 5 bases and 9 bases, in that order; junction bases with no gene match: 8. Germline V gene sequence: CDR1 MNHEY, CDR2 SVGAGI. The CDR3: CASSRDRAVGEQFF. The CDR3 region has the DNA TGTGCCAGCAGTAGGGACAGGGCTGTGGGTGAGCAGTTCTTC.

About this clonotype: This likely comes from a read error, as the CDR3 has no conserved phenylalanine or tryptophan at its end. The gene calls are TRBV11-2 and TRBJ2-2, with 8 bases that match TRBD1. The CDR3 consists of 14 residues. Germline V CDR1 and CDR2: SGHAT, FQNNGV. Here the CDR3 DNA reads TGTACCAGCAGTTCCGACAGGGGCACCGGGGAGCTGTTTTCT. It encodes CTSSSDRGTGELFS.

This clonotype was observed a few times. V gene TRBV4-2 combines with J gene TRBJ2-5, with 7 positions matching TRBD1. The CDR3 has 16 amino acids. V was clipped by 2 bases and J by 2 bases; unmatched bases: 8. The V gene's germline CDR1 is LGHNA and CDR2 YNFKEQ. CDR3 coding DNA: TGTGCCAGCAGCCAAACCCCGGGACAGCCACAAGAGACCCAGTACTTC. As protein: CASSQTPGQPQETQYF.

With regard to this clonotype: Here the CDR3 omits its conserved ending phenylalanine or tryptophan, so a read error is the likely source. This chain links TRBV11-2 with TRBJ2-1; D is possibly TRBD2 (6 bases). The CDR3 totals 14 residues. Germline V gives CDR1 SGHAT, CDR2 FQNNGV. V lost 5 bases to trimming and J lost 7 bases, with 15 bases between them. CDR3 in DNA: TGTGCCAGCAGCCCAGTTGGGGGAGGTAATGAGCAGTTCTTA. Translating gives CASSPVGGGNEQFL.

About this clonotype itself: This may be a read error, as it is one base from a much larger clone. This chain joins TRBV29-1 and TRBJ2-1; D possibly corresponds to TRBD2 (6 bases). From germline, CDR1 is SQVTM and CDR2 ANQGSEA. CDR3 length: 16 amino acids. Trimming took off 8 bases at V and 0 bases at J, with 20 bases between the two ends. DNA for the CDR3: TGCAGCCTGAAAGTGGGGGGTTATGGCTCCTACAATGAGCAGTTCTTC. Its protein product is CSLKVGGYGSYNEQFF.

Of note for this clonotype: At one end the junction does not follow the germline gene, possibly because of a read error. The CDR3 bases are TGTGCCTGCAGACGGGGGGGGGAGACCCAGTACTTC. Translation: CACRRGGETQYF. The chain uses TRBV11-2 and TRBJ2-5; the match to TRBD2 covers 8 bases. In germline, CDR1 is SGHAT, CDR2 FQNNGV. This CDR3 comprises 12 residues.

The V gene is TRBV30, the J gene TRBJ2-2; no reliable D call. The length of the CDR3 is 14 residues. V was clipped by 1 base and J by 0 bases, with 6 bases between them. Germline V lookup: CDR1 GTSNPN, CDR2 SVGIG (reference sequence). The CDR3 reads CAWSGEANTGELFF. As DNA, the CDR3 is TGTGCCTGGAGTGGGGAAGCGAACACCGGGGAGCTGTTTTTT.

A remark on this clonotype: This sequence may be a read error, since a much larger clone differs from it by one base. The chain employs TRBV30 and TRBJ1-2; D not resolved. The germline V gene has CDR1 GTSNPN and CDR2 SVGIG (reference sequence). This CDR3 has 15 residues. The CDR3: CTWSTSRGRVYGYTF. In DNA form, the CDR3 reads TGTACCTGGAGTACTAGTCGGGGTAGAGTCTATGGCTACACCTTC. The whole variable domain, filled in from reference TRBV30 and TRBJ1-2, reads SQTIHQWPATLVQPVGSPLSLECTVEGTSNPNLYWYRQAAGRGLQLLFYSVGIGQISSEVPQNLSASRPQDRQFILSSKKLLLSDSGFYLCTWSTSRGRVYGYTFGSGTRLTVV.

This clonotype was recorded a few times. This sequence joins TRBV30 and TRBJ1-2; a possible D gene is TRBD1 (6 bases). CDR1 and CDR2 from the germline V gene are GTSNPN and SVGIG (reference sequence). The V and J ends lost 2 bases and 8 bases respectively, with 18 bases between them. This CDR3 has 14 amino acids. DNA for the CDR3: TGTGCCTGGAGTTTTACTACCACAGGGACCGGCTACACCTTC. This gives the protein CAWSFTTTGTGYTF. Full variable domain (rest looked up from reference TRBV30 and TRBJ1-2): SQTIHQWPATLVQPVGSPLSLECTVEGTSNPNLYWYRQAAGRGLQLLFYSVGIGQISSEVPQNLSASRPQDRQFILSSKKLLLSDSGFYLCAWSFTTTGTGYTFGSGTRLTVV.

The chain recombines TRBV11-2 with TRBJ2-5, with TRBD2 matching over 8 bases. J was trimmed by 3 bases and V by 4 bases; bases with no gene match: 10. From germline, CDR1 is SGHAT and CDR2 FQNNGV. This CDR3 has 16 amino acids. CDR3 in DNA: TGTGCCAGCAGCTCAGAGGGGACTAGGGCCGAAGAGACCCAGTACTTC. Encoded protein: CASSSEGTRAEETQYF.